A selection of T cell receptor beta chains follows, all from one sample in a study of shared clonotypes between healthy human individuals. Produced via immunoSEQ multiplex PCR; TCRdb's table is partial and in-frame only. The table records over 2,000,000 clones, around 93% of them present only once. Sequencing was done on a sample of naive CD8+ T cells from PBMCs. The receptors here all came from a young man in good health. Some clones in this sample may be carry-over from other donors' samples. CDR3s include the opening cysteine and the closing phenylalanine or tryptophan. Fields, in order: V gene, clone size, CDR3 length, D gene, J gene, CDR3 protein, CDR3 DNA. The D gene is left open where the match is weak. A clone size is listed for some rows: how often the clone was seen (once, few, many), or a class if it is expanded.

v_call: TRBV7-3; clone_size: NA; cdr3_length: 16; d_call: TRBD1; j_call: TRBJ2-3; cdr3_aa: CASSLLTGGLTDTQYF; cdr3_nt: TGTGCCAGCAGCTTATTGACAGGGGGCTTGACAGATACGCAGTATTTT
v_call: TRBV29-1; clone_size: NA; cdr3_length: 15; d_call: NA; j_call: TRBJ1-2; cdr3_aa: CSVEAWTGEHYGYTF; cdr3_nt: TGCAGCGTTGAAGCCTGGACGGGAGAACACTATGGCTACACCTTC
v_call: TRBV7-9; clone_size: NA; cdr3_length: 13; d_call: NA; j_call: TRBJ2-7; cdr3_aa: CASSLGGQHEQYF; cdr3_nt: TGTGCCAGCAGCTTAGGGGGTCAGCACGAGCAGTACTTC
v_call: TRBV19; clone_size: NA; cdr3_length: 14; d_call: TRBD2; j_call: TRBJ2-7; cdr3_aa: CASKNSGTPYEQYF; cdr3_nt: TGTGCCAGCAAGAATAGCGGGACGCCCTACGAGCAGTACTTC
v_call: TRBV4-3; clone_size: NA; cdr3_length: 15; d_call: TRBD2; j_call: TRBJ2-1; cdr3_aa: CASSPGTSGISEQFF; cdr3_nt: TGCGCCAGCAGCCCCGGGACTAGCGGGATTAGTGAGCAGTTCTTC
v_call: TRBV2; clone_size: NA; cdr3_length: 13; d_call: TRBD1; j_call: TRBJ2-7; cdr3_aa: CASPGTDGIEQYF; cdr3_nt: TGTGCCAGCCCCGGGACAGACGGAATCGAGCAGTACTTC
v_call: TRBV21-1; clone_size: NA; cdr3_length: 15; d_call: NA; j_call: TRBJ1-1; cdr3_aa: CASSNGTGISTEAFF; cdr3_nt: TGTGCCAGCAGCAATGGCACAGGGATCAGCACTGAAGCTTTCTTT
v_call: TRBV29-1; clone_size: once; cdr3_length: 15; d_call: NA; j_call: TRBJ2-3; cdr3_aa: CSVEETGRVLDTQYF; cdr3_nt: TGCAGCGTTGAAGAGACGGGCAGGGTTTTGGATACGCAGTATTTT
v_call: TRBV6-4; clone_size: NA; cdr3_length: 13; d_call: NA; j_call: TRBJ2-7; cdr3_aa: CASSAHPGYEQYF; cdr3_nt: TGTGCCAGCAGTGCCCACCCGGGCTACGAGCAGTACTTC
v_call: TRBV6-6; clone_size: NA; cdr3_length: 15; d_call: TRBD2; j_call: TRBJ2-1; cdr3_aa: CASSSFAGVIDEQFF; cdr3_nt: TGTGCCAGCAGTTCCTTCGCGGGAGTAATCGATGAGCAGTTCTTC
v_call: TRBV2; clone_size: NA; cdr3_length: 15; d_call: TRBD2; j_call: TRBJ2-1; cdr3_aa: CASRSGTSAWNEQFF; cdr3_nt: TGTGCCAGCCGGTCCGGGACTAGCGCATGGAATGAGCAGTTCTTC
v_call: TRBV5-6; clone_size: NA; cdr3_length: 16; d_call: TRBD2; j_call: TRBJ2-5; cdr3_aa: CASSLAGTSGRETQYF; cdr3_nt: TGTGCCAGCAGCTTGGCCGGGACTAGCGGGAGAGAGACCCAGTACTTC
v_call: TRBV7-8; clone_size: NA; cdr3_length: 16; d_call: NA; j_call: TRBJ1-4; cdr3_aa: CASSLVGGLLNEKLFF; cdr3_nt: TGTGCCAGCAGCTTAGTGGGGGGGCTGCTTAATGAAAAACTGTTTTTT
v_call: TRBV6-6; clone_size: NA; cdr3_length: 14; d_call: TRBD1; j_call: TRBJ2-7; cdr3_aa: CASSDRVSSYEQYF; cdr3_nt: TGTGCCAGCAGTGACAGGGTGAGCTCCTACGAGCAGTACTTC
v_call: TRBV11-2; clone_size: NA; cdr3_length: 14; d_call: TRBD1; j_call: TRBJ2-7; cdr3_aa: CASSSTTGGYEQYF; cdr3_nt: TGTGCCAGCAGCTCGACGACAGGGGGTTACGAGCAGTACTTC
v_call: TRBV15; clone_size: NA; cdr3_length: 14; d_call: TRBD1; j_call: TRBJ1-2; cdr3_aa: CATSNGDRGLGYTF; cdr3_nt: TGTGCCACCAGCAATGGGGACAGGGGGCTTGGCTACACCTTC
v_call: TRBV9; clone_size: NA; cdr3_length: 16; d_call: TRBD2; j_call: TRBJ2-3; cdr3_aa: CASSGLAGVTTDTQYF; cdr3_nt: TGTGCCAGCAGCGGGCTAGCGGGAGTCACCACAGATACGCAGTATTTT
v_call: TRBV4-3; clone_size: NA; cdr3_length: 20; d_call: NA; j_call: TRBJ1-4; cdr3_aa: CASSQDIVETLSASNEKLFF; cdr3_nt: TGCGCCAGCAGCCAAGATATAGTAGAGACCTTATCCGCCTCTAATGAAAAACTGTTTTTT
v_call: TRBV15; clone_size: NA; cdr3_length: 15; d_call: TRBD2; j_call: TRBJ2-7; cdr3_aa: CATSPPRDYSYEQYF; cdr3_nt: TGTGCCACCAGCCCACCCCGGGACTACTCCTACGAGCAGTACTTC
v_call: TRBV28; clone_size: NA; cdr3_length: 16; d_call: NA; j_call: TRBJ2-7; cdr3_aa: CASSPTWRLPTYEQYF; cdr3_nt: TGTGCCAGCAGTCCTACCTGGCGTCTTCCTACCTACGAGCAGTACTTC
v_call: TRBV2; clone_size: NA; cdr3_length: 16; d_call: NA; j_call: TRBJ2-7; cdr3_aa: CASSEAFSESSYEQYF; cdr3_nt: TGTGCCAGCAGTGAAGCGTTTTCTGAGAGCTCCTACGAGCAGTACTTC
v_call: TRBV7-8; clone_size: NA; cdr3_length: 17; d_call: NA; j_call: TRBJ2-2; cdr3_aa: CASSSLPRLPNTGELFF; cdr3_nt: TGTGCCAGCAGCTCCCTCCCCCGCTTGCCTAACACCGGGGAGCTGTTTTTT
v_call: TRBV19; clone_size: NA; cdr3_length: 15; d_call: NA; j_call: TRBJ1-5; cdr3_aa: CASTVMVLGNQPQHF; cdr3_nt: TGTGCCAGTACGGTCATGGTTTTGGGAAATCAGCCCCAGCATTTT
v_call: TRBV28; clone_size: NA; cdr3_length: 18; d_call: NA; j_call: TRBJ2-2; cdr3_aa: CASSRVSSRRMGTGELFF; cdr3_nt: TGTGCCAGCAGCCGTGTCTCGTCCCGCCGGATGGGCACCGGGGAGCTGTTTTTT
v_call: TRBV6-1; clone_size: NA; cdr3_length: 16; d_call: NA; j_call: TRBJ1-2; cdr3_aa: CASSEWLPQVNYGYTF; cdr3_nt: TGTGCCAGCAGTGAATGGCTGCCCCAGGTTAACTATGGCTACACCTTC
v_call: TRBV27; clone_size: NA; cdr3_length: 12; d_call: TRBD2; j_call: TRBJ2-1; cdr3_aa: CASLAGANEQFF; cdr3_nt: TGTGCCAGCTTAGCGGGAGCCAATGAGCAGTTCTTC